A selection of T cell receptor beta chains follows, all from one sample in a study of shared clonotypes between healthy human individuals. Data came from immunoSEQ multiplex PCR; TCRdb stores just in-frame clones and leaves some out. Among approximately 2.4 million clones, about 94% were seen once, and the ten largest hold roughly 0.13%. The sample was naive CD4+ T cells sorted from blood. The receptors originated from a man aged 18 to 35 in good health. CDR3s include the opening cysteine and the closing phenylalanine or tryptophan. Each record gives: D gene, CDR3 length, J gene, clone size, V gene, CDR3 DNA, CDR3 protein. D genes are given only for firm matches. Expanded clones get a size class; other rows say once, few or many, or leave the size out.

NA | 15 | TRBJ2-2 | NA | TRBV6-6 | TGTGCCAGCAGTTACGGTGGCAGTCAGGGCGGGGAGCTGTTTTTT | CASSYGGSQGGELFF
TRBD1 | 14 | TRBJ1-5 | NA | TRBV6-1 | TGTGCCAGCAGTGAAACGACAGGGCGGCAGCCCCAGCATTTT | CASSETTGRQPQHF
TRBD1 | 15 | TRBJ1-2 | NA | TRBV27 | TGTGCCAGCAGTTTCTTAGGACAGGGGGCTAATGGCTACACCTTC | CASSFLGQGANGYTF
TRBD2 | 16 | TRBJ2-1 | NA | TRBV7-2 | TGTGCCAGCAGCTTAGATGTGGCTAGCGGGAGCTATGAGCAGTTCTTC | CASSLDVASGSYEQFF
NA | 15 | TRBJ1-5 | NA | TRBV15 | TGTGCCACCAGCAGTGATACAGGCCTGGGCCAGCCCCAGCATTTT | CATSSDTGLGQPQHF
NA | 12 | TRBJ1-2 | NA | TRBV6-4 | TGTGCCAGCAGTGACCAAGGGTCCGGCTACACCTTC | CASSDQGSGYTF
TRBD2 | 17 | TRBJ2-2 | NA | TRBV7-8 | TGTGCCAGCAGCTTAGTACTAGCGGGATATAACACCGGGGAGCTGTTTTTT | CASSLVLAGYNTGELFF
NA | 16 | TRBJ2-7 | NA | TRBV30 | TGTGCCTGGAGTGCTCTTCTAGTCAGCGCGGCCTACGAGCAGTACTTC | CAWSALLVSAAYEQYF
NA | 14 | TRBJ1-4 | once | TRBV5-1 | TGCGCCAGCAGCCGAGGGAGCGAGAATGAAAAACTGTTTTTT | CASSRGSENEKLFF
NA | 13 | TRBJ1-6 | NA | TRBV6-1 | TGTGCCAGCAGTGCCGGGCCTAATTCACCCCTCCACTTT | CASSAGPNSPLHF
NA | 15 | TRBJ2-7 | NA | TRBV7-9 | TGTGCCAGCACCCTCCTGACGGGGCGAACCTACGAGCAGTACTTC | CASTLLTGRTYEQYF
TRBD1 | 14 | TRBJ2-7 | NA | TRBV5-4 | TGTGCCGTATCCCTCCGGGACAGCTCCTACGAGCAGTACTTC | CAVSLRDSSYEQYF
NA | 15 | TRBJ2-6 | NA | TRBV5-4 | TGTGCCAGCAGCCCCGGGGGAACTGGGGCCAACGTCCTGACTTTC | CASSPGGTGANVLTF
NA | 15 | TRBJ2-3 | NA | TRBV5-1 | TGCGCCAGCAGCTTCAGGTCCGGGGGCACAGATACGCAGTATTTT | CASSFRSGGTDTQYF
NA | 16 | TRBJ1-3 | NA | TRBV6-1 | TGTGCCAGCAGTGAATGGAGGCCCGACTCTGGAAACACCATATATTTT | CASSEWRPDSGNTIYF
NA | 14 | TRBJ1-5 | NA | TRBV2 | TGTGCCAGCAGTGAAGTCGGGGTTAATCAGCCCCAGCATTTT | CASSEVGVNQPQHF
TRBD1 | 13 | TRBJ1-1 | NA | TRBV6-5 | TGTGCCAGCAGGATGGACAGGGCCACTGAAGCTTTCTTT | CASRMDRATEAFF
TRBD1 | 16 | TRBJ2-5 | NA | TRBV10-3 | TGTGCCATCAGTGCCAGTCCCGGGACAGGGGAAGAGACCCAGTACTTC | CAISASPGTGEETQYF
TRBD2 | 18 | TRBJ2-5 | NA | TRBV4-2 | TGTGCCAGCAGCCAAGGAGGACTAGCGGGGGCCGTACAAGAGACCCAGTACTTC | CASSQGGLAGAVQETQYF
TRBD2 | 14 | TRBJ2-4 | NA | TRBV7-2 | TGTGCCAGCAGCTTGAGCGGGACTGGAAACATTCAGTACTTC | CASSLSGTGNIQYF
NA | 16 | TRBJ2-2 | NA | TRBV30 | TGTGCCTGGAGTGTAGCAAGGACGTCGAACACCGGGGAGCTGTTTTTT | CAWSVARTSNTGELFF
NA | 15 | TRBJ1-2 | NA | TRBV19 | TGTGCCAGTCTACCCAGTACGGGGGGTACCTATGGCTACACCTTC | CASLPSTGGTYGYTF
NA | 14 | TRBJ1-2 | NA | TRBV4-1 | TGCGCCAGCAGTACTGCAGGGACAAACTATGGCTACACCTTC | CASSTAGTNYGYTF
NA | 12 | TRBJ2-5 | NA | TRBV6-1 | TGTGCCAGCACTCGGGGCCAAGAGACCCAGTACTTC | CASTRGQETQYF
TRBD2 | 15 | TRBJ2-1 | NA | TRBV19 | TGTGCCAGTAGCCCCTCGGGATTAGCGGGGGATGAGCAGTTCTTC | CASSPSGLAGDEQFF
TRBD1 | 14 | TRBJ1-5 | NA | TRBV5-8 | TGTGCCAGCGGGGGGACAGGGGGCCGGCAGCCCCAGCATTTT | CASGGTGGRQPQHF
NA | 13 | TRBJ1-2 | NA | TRBV25-1 | TGTGCCAGCAGTGGCCTCACAGGCAAAGGCTACACCTTC | CASSGLTGKGYTF